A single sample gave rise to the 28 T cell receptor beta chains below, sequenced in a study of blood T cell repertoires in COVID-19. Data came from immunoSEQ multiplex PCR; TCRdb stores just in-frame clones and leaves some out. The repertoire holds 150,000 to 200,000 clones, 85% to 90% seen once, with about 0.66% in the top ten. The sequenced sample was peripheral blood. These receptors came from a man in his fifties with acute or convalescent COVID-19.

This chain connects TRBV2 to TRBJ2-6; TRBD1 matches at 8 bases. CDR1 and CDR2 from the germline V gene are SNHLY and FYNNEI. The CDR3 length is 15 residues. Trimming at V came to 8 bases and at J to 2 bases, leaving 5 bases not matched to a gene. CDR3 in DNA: TGTGCCAGCGTCCCAGGGGGCACTGGGGCCAACGTCCTGACTTTC. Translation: CASVPGGTGANVLTF.

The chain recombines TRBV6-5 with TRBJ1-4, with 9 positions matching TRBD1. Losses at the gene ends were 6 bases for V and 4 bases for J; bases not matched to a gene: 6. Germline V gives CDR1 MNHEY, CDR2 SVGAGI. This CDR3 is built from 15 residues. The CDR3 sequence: CASRGGQGFNEKLFF. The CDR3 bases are TGTGCCAGCAGGGGTGGACAGGGGTTTAATGAAAAACTGTTTTTT.

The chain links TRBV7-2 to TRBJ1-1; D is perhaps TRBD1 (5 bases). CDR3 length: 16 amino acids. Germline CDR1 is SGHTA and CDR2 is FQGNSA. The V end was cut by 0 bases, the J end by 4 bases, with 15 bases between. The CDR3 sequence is CASSLAAQGGRTEAFF. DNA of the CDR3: TGTGCCAGCAGCTTAGCGGCGCAGGGAGGTCGCACTGAAGCTTTCTTT. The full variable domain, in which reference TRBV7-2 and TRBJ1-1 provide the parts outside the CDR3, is GAGVSQSPSNKVTEKGKDVELRCDPISGHTALYWYRQSLGQGLEFLIYFQGNSAPDKSGLPSDRFSAERTGGSVSTLTIQRTQQEDSAVYLCASSLAAQGGRTEAFFGQGTRLTVV.

In DNA form, the CDR3 reads TGCGCCAGCAGCCAAGAGCGCTCCTACAATGAGCAGTTCTTC. This sequence encodes CASSQERSYNEQFF. The rearrangement uses TRBV4-1 and TRBJ2-1, with unresolved D. Trimming removed 0 bases from V and 0 bases from J, with 3 bases in between. The germline gives CDR1 MGHRA, CDR2 YSYEKL. This CDR3 contains 14 residues.

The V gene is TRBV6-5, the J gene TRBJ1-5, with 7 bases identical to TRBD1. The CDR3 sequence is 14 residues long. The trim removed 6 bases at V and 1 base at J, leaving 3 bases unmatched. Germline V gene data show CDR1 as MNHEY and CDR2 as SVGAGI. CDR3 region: CASSDRVSNQPQHF. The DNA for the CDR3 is TGTGCCAGCAGCGACAGGGTCAGCAATCAGCCCCAGCATTTT.

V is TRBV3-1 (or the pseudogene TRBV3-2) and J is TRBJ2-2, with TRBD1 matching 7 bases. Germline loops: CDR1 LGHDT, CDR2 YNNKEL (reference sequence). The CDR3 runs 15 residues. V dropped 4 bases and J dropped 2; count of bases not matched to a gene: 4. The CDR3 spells CASSLRDRNTGELFF. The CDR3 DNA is TGTGCCAGCAGCCTCAGGGACAGAAACACCGGGGAGCTGTTTTTT.

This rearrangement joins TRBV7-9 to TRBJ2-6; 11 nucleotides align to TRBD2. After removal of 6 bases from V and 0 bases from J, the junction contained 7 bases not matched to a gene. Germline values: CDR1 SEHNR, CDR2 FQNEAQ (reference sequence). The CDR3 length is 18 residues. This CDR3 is CASRRTSGPSSGANVLTF. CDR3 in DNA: TGTGCCAGCAGAAGGACTAGCGGGCCTAGCTCTGGGGCCAACGTCCTGACTTTC.

The CDR3 loop reads CASSSYSNQPQHF. In DNA form, the CDR3 reads TGTGCCAGCAGTTCTTATAGCAATCAGCCCCAGCATTTT. This rearrangement joins TRBV27 to TRBJ1-5; the D is unclear. CDR3 length equals 13 residues. The ends were cut back, 4 bases at V and 0 bases at J, with 4 bases in the middle. Germline lookup yields CDR1 MNHEY and CDR2 SMNVEV (reference sequence).

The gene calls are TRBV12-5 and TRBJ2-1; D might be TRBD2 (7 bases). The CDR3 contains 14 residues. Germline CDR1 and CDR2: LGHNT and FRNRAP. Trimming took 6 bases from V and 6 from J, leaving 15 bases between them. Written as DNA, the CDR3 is TGTGCTAGTGGCCTAGGGGGGGAGGGCAATGAGCAGTTCTTC. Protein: CASGLGGEGNEQFF.

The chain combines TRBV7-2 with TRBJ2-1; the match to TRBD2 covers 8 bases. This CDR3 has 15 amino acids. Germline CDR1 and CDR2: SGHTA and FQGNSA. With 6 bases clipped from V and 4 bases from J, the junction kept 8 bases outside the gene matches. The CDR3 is CASRRTSGDYNEQFF. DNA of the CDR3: TGTGCCAGCAGGCGAACTAGCGGAGATTACAATGAGCAGTTCTTC.

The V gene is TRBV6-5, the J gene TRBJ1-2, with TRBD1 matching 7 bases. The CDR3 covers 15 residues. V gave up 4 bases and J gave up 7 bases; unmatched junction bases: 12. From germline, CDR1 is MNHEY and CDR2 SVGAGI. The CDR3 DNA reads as TGTGCCAGCAGTTCCTTTCGGGACAGCCGGGCTGGCTACACCTTC. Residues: CASSSFRDSRAGYTF.

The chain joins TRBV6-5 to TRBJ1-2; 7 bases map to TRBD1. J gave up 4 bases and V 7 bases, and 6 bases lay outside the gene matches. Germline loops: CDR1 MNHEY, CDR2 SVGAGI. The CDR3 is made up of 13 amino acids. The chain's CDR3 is CASTDRETYGYTF. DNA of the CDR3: TGTGCCAGCACCGACAGGGAGACCTATGGCTACACCTTC.

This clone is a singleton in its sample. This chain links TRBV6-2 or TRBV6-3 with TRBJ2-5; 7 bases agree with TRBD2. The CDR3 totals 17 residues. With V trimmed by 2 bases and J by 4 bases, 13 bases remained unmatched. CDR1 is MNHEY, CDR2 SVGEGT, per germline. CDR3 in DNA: TGTGCCAGCAGTTACACCCTTGGGGGGGGGACGGGAGAGACCCAGTACTTC. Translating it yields CASSYTLGGGTGETQYF.

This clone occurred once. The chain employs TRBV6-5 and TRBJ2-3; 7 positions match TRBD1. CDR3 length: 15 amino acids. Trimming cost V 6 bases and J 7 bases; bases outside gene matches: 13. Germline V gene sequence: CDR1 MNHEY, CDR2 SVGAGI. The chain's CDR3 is CASRGGRQGGNTQYF. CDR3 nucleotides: TGTGCCAGCAGAGGGGGCCGGCAGGGTGGGAATACGCAGTATTTT.

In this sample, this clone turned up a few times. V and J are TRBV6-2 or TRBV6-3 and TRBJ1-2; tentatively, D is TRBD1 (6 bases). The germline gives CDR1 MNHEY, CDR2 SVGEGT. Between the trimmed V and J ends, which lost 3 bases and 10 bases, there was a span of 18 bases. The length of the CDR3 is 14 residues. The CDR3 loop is CASSYGGILLDYTF. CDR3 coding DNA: TGTGCCAGCAGTTATGGGGGCATCCTTCTCGACTACACCTTC.

The CDR3 DNA is TGTGCCAGCAGCTTATTGGGCTTTACAGATACGCAGTATTTT. This encodes CASSLLGFTDTQYF. V and J are TRBV7-9 and TRBJ2-3, with unresolved D. Germline-derived CDR1 and CDR2 are SEHNR and FQNEAQ (reference sequence). This CDR3 contains 14 residues. Trimming took 2 bases from V and 3 from J, leaving 9 bases between them.

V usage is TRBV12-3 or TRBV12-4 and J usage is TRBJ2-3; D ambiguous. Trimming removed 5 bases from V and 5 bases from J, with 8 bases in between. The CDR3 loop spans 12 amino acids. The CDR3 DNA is TGTGCCAGCAGTAAAGTAGAAGATACGCAGTATTTT. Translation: CASSKVEDTQYF.

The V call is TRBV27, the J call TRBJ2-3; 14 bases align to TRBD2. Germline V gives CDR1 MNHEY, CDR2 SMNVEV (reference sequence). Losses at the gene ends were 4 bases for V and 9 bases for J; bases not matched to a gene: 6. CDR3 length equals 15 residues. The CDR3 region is CASSSTSGRGFTQYF. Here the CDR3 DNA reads TGTGCCAGCAGTTCGACTAGCGGGAGGGGGTTCACGCAGTATTTT.

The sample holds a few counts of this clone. The CDR3 reads CARSNGLTARAIGELFF. CDR3 DNA: TGTGCCAGAAGTAATGGCTTGACAGCCAGGGCGATCGGGGAGCTGTTTTTT. V usage is TRBV5-3 and J usage is TRBJ2-2, with TRBD1 as a possible D gene (5 bases). Being an ORF, TRBV5-3 has a function that is uncertain. V was clipped by 5 bases and J by 7 bases, with 24 bases between them. This CDR3 has 17 residues.

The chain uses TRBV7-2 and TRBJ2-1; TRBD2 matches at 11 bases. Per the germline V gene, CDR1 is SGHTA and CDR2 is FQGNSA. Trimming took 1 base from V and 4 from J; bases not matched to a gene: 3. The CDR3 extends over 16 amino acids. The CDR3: CASSLELAGAYNEQFF. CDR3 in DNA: TGTGCCAGCAGCTTAGAACTAGCGGGGGCGTACAATGAGCAGTTCTTC.

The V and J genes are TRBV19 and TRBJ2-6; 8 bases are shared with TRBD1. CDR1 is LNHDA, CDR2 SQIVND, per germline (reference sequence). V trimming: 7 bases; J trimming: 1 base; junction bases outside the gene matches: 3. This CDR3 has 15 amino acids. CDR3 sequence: CASNQGASGANVLTF. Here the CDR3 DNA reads TGTGCCAGTAATCAGGGGGCTTCTGGGGCCAACGTCCTGACTTTC. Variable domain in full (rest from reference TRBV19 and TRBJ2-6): DGGITQSPKYLFRKEGQNVTLSCEQNLNHDAMYWYRQDPGQGLRLIYYSQIVNDFQKGDIAEGYSVSREKKESFPLTVTSAQKNPTAFYLCASNQGASGANVLTFGAGSRLTVL.

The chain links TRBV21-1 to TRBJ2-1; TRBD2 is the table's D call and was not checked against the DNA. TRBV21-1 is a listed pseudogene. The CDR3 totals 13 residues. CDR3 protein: CASSLGGWRGQFF. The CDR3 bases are TGTGCCAGCAGCCTTGGCGGGTGGCGTGGGCAGTTCTTC.

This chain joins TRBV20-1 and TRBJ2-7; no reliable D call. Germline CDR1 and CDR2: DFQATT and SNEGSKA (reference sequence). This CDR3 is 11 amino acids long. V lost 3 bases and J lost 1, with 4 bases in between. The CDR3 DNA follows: TGCAGTGCTAGCATGTCCTACGAGCAGTACGTC. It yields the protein CSASMSYEQYV.

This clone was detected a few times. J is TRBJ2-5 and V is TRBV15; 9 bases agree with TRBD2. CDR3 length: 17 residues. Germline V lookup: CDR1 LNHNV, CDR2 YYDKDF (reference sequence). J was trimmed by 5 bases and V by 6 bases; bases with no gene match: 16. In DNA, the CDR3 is TGTGCCACCAGTCGAATGGGTAGCGGGAGCGATGGTGAGACCCAGTACTTC. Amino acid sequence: CATSRMGSGSDGETQYF.

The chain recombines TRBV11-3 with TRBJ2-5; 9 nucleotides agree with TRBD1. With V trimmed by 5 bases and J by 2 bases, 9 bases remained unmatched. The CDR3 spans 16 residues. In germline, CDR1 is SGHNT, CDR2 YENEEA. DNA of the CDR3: TGTGCCAGCAGCCCCCGGGACAGGGATAGGCAAGAGACCCAGTACTTC. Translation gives CASSPRDRDRQETQYF.

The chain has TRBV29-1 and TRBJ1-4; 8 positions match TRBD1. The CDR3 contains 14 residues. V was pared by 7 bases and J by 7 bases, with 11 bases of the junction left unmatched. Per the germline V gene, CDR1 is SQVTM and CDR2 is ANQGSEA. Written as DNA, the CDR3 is TGCAGCGGCCAAGGACAGGGTCAAGGTGAAAAACTGTTTTTT. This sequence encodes CSGQGQGQGEKLFF. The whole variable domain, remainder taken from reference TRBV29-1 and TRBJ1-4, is SAVISQKPSRDICQRGTSLTIQCQVDSQVTMMFWYRQQPGQSLTLIATANQGSEATYESGFVIDKFPISRPNLTFSTLTVSNMSPEDSSIYLCSGQGQGQGEKLFFGSGTQLSVL.

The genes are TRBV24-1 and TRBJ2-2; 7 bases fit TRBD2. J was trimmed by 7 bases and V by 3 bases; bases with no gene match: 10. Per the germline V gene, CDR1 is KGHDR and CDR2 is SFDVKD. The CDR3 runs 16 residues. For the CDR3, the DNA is TGTGCCACCAGTGATCCGGGAGGAGGCCGGGACGGGGAGCTGTTTTTT. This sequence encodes CATSDPGGGRDGELFF.

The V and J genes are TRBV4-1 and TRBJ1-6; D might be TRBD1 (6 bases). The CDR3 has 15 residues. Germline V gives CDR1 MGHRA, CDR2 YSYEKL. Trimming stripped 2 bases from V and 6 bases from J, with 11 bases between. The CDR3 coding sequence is TGCGCCAGCAGCCAAAGGACAGCCCCTAATTCACCCCTCCACTTT. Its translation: CASSQRTAPNSPLHF.